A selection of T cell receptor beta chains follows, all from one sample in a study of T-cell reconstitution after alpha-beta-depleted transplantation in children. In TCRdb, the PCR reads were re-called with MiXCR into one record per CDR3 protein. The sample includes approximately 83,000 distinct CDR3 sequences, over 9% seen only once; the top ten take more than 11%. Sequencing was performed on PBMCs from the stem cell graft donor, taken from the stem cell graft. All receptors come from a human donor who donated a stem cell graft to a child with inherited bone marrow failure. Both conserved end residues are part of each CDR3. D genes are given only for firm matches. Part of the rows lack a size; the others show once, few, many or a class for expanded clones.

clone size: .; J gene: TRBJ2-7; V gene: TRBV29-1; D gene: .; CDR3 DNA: TGCAGCGTTGCCCCGACGGCTGATGGTTCCTACGAGCAGTACTTC; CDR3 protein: CSVAPTADGSYEQYF
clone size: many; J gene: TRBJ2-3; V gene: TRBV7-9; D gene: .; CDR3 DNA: TGTGCCAGCAGCGAGATAGGATACACAGATACGCAGTATTTT; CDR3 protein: CASSEIGYTDTQYF
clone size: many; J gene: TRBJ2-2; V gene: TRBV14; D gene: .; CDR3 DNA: TGTGCCAGCCAAGGAGGAAACACCGGGGAGCTGTTTTTT; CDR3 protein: CASQGGNTGELFF
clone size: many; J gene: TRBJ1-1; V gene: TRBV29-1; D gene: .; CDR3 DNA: TGCAGCGCCCACCCAGCGAACACTGAAGCTTTCTTT; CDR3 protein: CSAHPANTEAFF
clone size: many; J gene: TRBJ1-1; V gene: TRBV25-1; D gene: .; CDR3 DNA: TGTGCCAGCAGGCCCGGAACAGGGCTAGACACTGAAGCTTTCTTT; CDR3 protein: CASRPGTGLDTEAFF
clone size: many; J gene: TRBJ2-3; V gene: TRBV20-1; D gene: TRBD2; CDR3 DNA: TGCAGTGCTCACGGACTAGCGGGGTTCACAGATACGCAGTATTTT; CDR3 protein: CSAHGLAGFTDTQYF
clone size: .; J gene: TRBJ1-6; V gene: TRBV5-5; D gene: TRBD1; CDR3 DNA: TGTGCCAGCAGCTTGGGGCAGGGGGATTATTCACCCCTCCACTTT; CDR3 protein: CASSLGQGDYSPLHF
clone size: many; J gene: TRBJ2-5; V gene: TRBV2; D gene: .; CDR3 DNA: TGTGCCAGCAGTGAAAGGGGACTCCATCCCCAAGAGACCCAGTACTTC; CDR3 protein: CASSERGLHPQETQYF
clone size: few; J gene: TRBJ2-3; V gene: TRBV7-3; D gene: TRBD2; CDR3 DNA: TGTGCCAGCAGCACGGGACTAGCGGGGTTGGCGGATACGCAGTATTTT; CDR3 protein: CASSTGLAGLADTQYF
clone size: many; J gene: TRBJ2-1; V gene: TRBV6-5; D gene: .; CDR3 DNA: TGTGCCAGCAGACTCAGACGATACAATGAGCAGTTCTTC; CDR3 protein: CASRLRRYNEQFF
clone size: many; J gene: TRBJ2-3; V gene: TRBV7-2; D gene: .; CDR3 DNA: TGTGCCAGCAGCTTGGAAATGGGCACAGATATGCAGTATTTT; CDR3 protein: CASSLEMGTDMQYF
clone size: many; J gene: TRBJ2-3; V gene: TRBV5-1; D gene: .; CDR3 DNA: TGCGCCAGCAGCTTAATAAGGGCTAACACAGATACGCAGTATTTT; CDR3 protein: CASSLIRANTDTQYF
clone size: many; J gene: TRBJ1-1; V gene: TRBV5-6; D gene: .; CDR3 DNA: TGTGCCAGCAGCTTGAATCGCCGGAACACTGAAGCTTTCTTT; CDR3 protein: CASSLNRRNTEAFF
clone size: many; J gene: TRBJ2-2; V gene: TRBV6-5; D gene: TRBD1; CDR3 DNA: TGTGCCAGCAGTTACCAGACAGGGGGCATCGGCACCGGGGAGCTGTTTTTT; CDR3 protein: CASSYQTGGIGTGELFF
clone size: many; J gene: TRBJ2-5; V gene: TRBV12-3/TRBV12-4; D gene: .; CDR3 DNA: TGTGCCAGCAGTTCCCCCTTTTATCAAGAGACCCAGTACTTC; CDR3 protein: CASSSPFYQETQYF
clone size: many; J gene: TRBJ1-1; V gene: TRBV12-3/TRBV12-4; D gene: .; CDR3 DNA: TGTGCCAGCAGTTTAGTGGGATTTGAAGCTTTCTTT; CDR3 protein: CASSLVGFEAFF
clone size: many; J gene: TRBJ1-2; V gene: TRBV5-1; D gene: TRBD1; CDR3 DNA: TGCGCCAGCAGCTTATCGACAGGGCGGGATGGCTACACCTTC; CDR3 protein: CASSLSTGRDGYTF
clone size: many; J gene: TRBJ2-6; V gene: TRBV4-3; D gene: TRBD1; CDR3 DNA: TGCGCCAGCAGCCACGTTTCAGGGGGCTTCTCTGGGGCCAACGTCCTGACTTTC; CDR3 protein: CASSHVSGGFSGANVLTF
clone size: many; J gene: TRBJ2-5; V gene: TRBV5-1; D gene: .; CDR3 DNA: TGCGCCAGCAGCTTGGAACAGTCGCTAAAGACCCAGTACTTC; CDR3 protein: CASSLEQSLKTQYF
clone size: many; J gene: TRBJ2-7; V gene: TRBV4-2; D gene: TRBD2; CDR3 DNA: TGTGCCAGCAGCCAAGTGGTAGCGGGAGGGCCCGACGAGCAGTACTTC; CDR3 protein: CASSQVVAGGPDEQYF
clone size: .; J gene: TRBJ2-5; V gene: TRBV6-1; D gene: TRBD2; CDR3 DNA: TGTGCCAGCAGTACGATTGTGGGGGGGGAGACCCAGTACTTC; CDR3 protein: CASSTIVGGETQYF
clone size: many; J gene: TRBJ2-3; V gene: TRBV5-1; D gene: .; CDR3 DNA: TGCGCCAGCAGCCCCAGGGTCACAGATACGCAGTATTTT; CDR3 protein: CASSPRVTDTQYF
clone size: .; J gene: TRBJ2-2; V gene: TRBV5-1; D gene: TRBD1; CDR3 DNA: TGCGCCAGCAGCTCGACAGGGGTAGTCGGGGAGCTGTTTTTT; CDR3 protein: CASSSTGVVGELFF
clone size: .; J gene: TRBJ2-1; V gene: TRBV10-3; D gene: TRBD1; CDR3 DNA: TGTGCCATCAGAAGATTGTCGGGACAGGGGGCGAATGAGCAGTTCTTC; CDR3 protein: CAIRRLSGQGANEQFF
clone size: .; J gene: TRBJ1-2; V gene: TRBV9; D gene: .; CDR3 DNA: TGTGCCAGCAGCGTAGTGGGTAATGGAGGCGGCTACACCTTC; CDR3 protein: CASSVVGNGGGYTF
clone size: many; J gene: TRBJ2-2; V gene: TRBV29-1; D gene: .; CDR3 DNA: TGCAGCGTTCTCCCTGATTCCGGGGAGCTGTTTTTT; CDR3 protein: CSVLPDSGELFF
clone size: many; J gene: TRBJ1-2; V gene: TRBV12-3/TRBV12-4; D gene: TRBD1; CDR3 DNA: TGTGCCAGTCGACGCGGGGACAGTAGGGGAAACTATGGCTACACCTTC; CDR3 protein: CASRRGDSRGNYGYTF
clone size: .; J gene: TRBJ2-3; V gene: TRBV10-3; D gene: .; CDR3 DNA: TGTGCCATCAGCTTGTCCGATAGCACAGATACGCAGTATTTT; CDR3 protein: CAISLSDSTDTQYF
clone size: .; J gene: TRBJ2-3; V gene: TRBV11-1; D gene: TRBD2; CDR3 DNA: TGTGCCAGCAGCTCTCCGGGACTAGGGATGAAAGATACGCAGTATTTT; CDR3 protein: CASSSPGLGMKDTQYF
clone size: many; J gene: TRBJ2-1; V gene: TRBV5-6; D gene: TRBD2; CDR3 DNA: TGTGCCAGCAGCTGGGGACTAGCGGGAGGGCCGGTCAATGAGCAGTTCTTC; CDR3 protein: CASSWGLAGGPVNEQFF
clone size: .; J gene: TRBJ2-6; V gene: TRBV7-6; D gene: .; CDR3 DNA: TGTGCCAGCAGCCCGCTGTCGGGCGTCCTGACTTTC; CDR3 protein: CASSPLSGVLTF
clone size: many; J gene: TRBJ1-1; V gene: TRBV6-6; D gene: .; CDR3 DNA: TGTGCCAGCAGTTTGGTTCAGAACACTGAAGCTTTCTTT; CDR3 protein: CASSLVQNTEAFF
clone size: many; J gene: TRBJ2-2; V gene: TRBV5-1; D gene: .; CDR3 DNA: TGCGCCAGCAGCTTGCGTCCACCCGTCGGGGAGCTGTTTTTT; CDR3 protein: CASSLRPPVGELFF
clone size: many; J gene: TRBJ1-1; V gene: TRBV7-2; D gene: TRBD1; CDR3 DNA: TGTGCCAGCAGCTTAGTCGGCAGGGGGGACACTGAAGCTTTCTTT; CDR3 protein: CASSLVGRGDTEAFF
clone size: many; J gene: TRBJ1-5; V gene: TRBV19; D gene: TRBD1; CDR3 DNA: TGTGCCAGTAGTATAGCCGGGACAGGGTATCAGCCCCAGCATTTT; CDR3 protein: CASSIAGTGYQPQHF
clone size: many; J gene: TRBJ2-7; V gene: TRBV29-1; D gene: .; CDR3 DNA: TGCAGCGTGGGGGAAAACCTCTCCTACGAGCAGTACTTC; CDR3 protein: CSVGENLSYEQYF
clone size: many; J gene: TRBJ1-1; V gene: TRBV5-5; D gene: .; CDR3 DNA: TGTGCCAGCAGCTTCTACGGGGAATTGAACACTGAAGCTTTCTTT; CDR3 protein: CASSFYGELNTEAFF
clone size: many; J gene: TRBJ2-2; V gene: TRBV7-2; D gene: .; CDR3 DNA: TGTGCCAGCAGCTTAGTAGTGGGCGAAACCGGGGAGCTGTTTTTT; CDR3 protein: CASSLVVGETGELFF
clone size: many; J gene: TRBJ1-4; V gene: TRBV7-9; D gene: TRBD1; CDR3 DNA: TGTGCCAGCAGCCCCCCGACAGGGTTACCCGAAAAACTGTTTTTT; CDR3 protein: CASSPPTGLPEKLFF
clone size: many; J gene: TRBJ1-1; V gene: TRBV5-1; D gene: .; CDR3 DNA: TGCGCCAGCAGCTTGATCGGGGGGCGAAGTGATGAAGCTTTCTTT; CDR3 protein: CASSLIGGRSDEAFF
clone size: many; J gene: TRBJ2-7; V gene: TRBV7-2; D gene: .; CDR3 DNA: TGTGCCAGCAGCCTATGGCAGTCCTACGAGCAGTACTTC; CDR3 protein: CASSLWQSYEQYF
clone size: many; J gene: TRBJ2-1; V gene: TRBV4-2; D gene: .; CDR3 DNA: TGTGCCAGCAGCCAAGTACTAGGAGGTGAGCAGTTCTTC; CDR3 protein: CASSQVLGGEQFF
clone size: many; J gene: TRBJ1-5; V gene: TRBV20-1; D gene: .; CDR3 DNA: TGCAGTGCCTCTGATGCAGAGAGTTTCAATCAGCCCCAGCATTTT; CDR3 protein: CSASDAESFNQPQHF
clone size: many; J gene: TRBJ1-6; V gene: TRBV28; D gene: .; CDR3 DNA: TGTGCCAGCAGTTTAGTAGGTCAGCCTTATAATTCACCCCTCCACTTT; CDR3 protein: CASSLVGQPYNSPLHF
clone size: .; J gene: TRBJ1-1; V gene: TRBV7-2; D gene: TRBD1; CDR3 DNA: TGTGCCAGCAGCTTGGGGGACAGGAGGAACACTGAAGCTTTCTTT; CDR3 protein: CASSLGDRRNTEAFF
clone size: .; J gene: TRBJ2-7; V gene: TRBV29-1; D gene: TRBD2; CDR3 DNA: TGCAGCGTTGAAGAGGGTAGGGGAGGGAGGCAGTACTTC; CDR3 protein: CSVEEGRGGRQYF
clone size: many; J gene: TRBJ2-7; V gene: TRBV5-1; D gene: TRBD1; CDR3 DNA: TGCGCCAGCAGCTTGACCGGGACAGGGATATACGAGCAGTACTTC; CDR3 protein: CASSLTGTGIYEQYF